These 21 T cell receptor beta chains were all obtained from the same sample, sequenced in a study of response to subunit inactivated influenza vaccine. From the RT-PCR reads, TCRdb called clonotypes with MiXCR, one entry per CDR3 protein. The sample consists of some 800,000 distinct CDR3 sequences, around 20% of them appearing once. The material was PBMCs from blood, obtained less than 6 days after vaccination. The receptors were gathered from a man in his forties or fifties who received an inactivated influenza vaccine.

In this sample, this clonotype turned up a few times. The chain uses TRBV25-1 and TRBJ2-1; D uncertain. Germline V gene sequence: CDR1 MGHDK, CDR2 SYGVNS. Trimming stripped 4 bases from V and 4 bases from J, with 11 bases between. This CDR3 has 14 amino acids. CDR3 protein: CASSAPTPYNEQFF. The CDR3 DNA reads as TGTGCCAGCAGTGCCCCGACACCTTACAATGAGCAGTTCTTC.

The chain carries TRBV24-1 and TRBJ2-2; weak D call: TRBD2 (6 bases). Germline V gene data show CDR1 as KGHDR and CDR2 as SFDVKD. With 6 bases removed from V and 1 base from J, the gap between germline ends came to 11 bases. There are 15 residues in the CDR3. The CDR3 loop is CATSPPGLNTGELFF. CDR3 bases: TGTGCCACCAGTCCACCGGGACTGAACACCGGGGAGCTGTTTTTT.

This sequence joins TRBV7-2 and TRBJ2-2, with no clear D. The CDR3 loop spans 12 amino acids. V gave up 5 bases and J gave up 6 bases, with 7 bases separating them. Germline values: CDR1 SGHTA, CDR2 FQGNSA. CDR3 residues: CASSRISGELFF. CDR3 sequence (DNA): TGTGCCAGCAGCCGAATATCCGGGGAGCTGTTTTTT.

The chain joins TRBV10-3 to TRBJ1-2; D gene ambiguous. The V and J ends lost 4 bases and 4 bases respectively, with 10 bases between them. CDR1 is ENHRY and CDR2 is SYGVKD in the germline V gene. The CDR3 covers 13 residues. CDR3 nucleotide sequence: TGTGCCATCAGTGGCGCCCACCCCTATGGCTACACCTTC. Its translation is CAISGAHPYGYTF.

V gene TRBV6-5 combines with J gene TRBJ1-6; 10 nucleotides line up with TRBD1. The CDR3 has 18 amino acids. The V gene end was trimmed by 0 bases and the J gene end by 7 bases; junction bases not matched to a gene: 9. Looked up from germline, CDR1 is MNHEY and CDR2 is SVGAGI. CDR3 amino acids: CASSYSFPDRGINSPLHF. CDR3 DNA: TGTGCCAGCAGTTACTCTTTTCCGGACAGGGGGATCAATTCACCCCTCCACTTT.

This clonotype was seen a few times. The CDR3 is CASSLAPGIGNTEAFF. CDR3 in DNA: TGTGCCAGCAGCTTAGCGCCGGGAATCGGGAACACTGAAGCTTTCTTT. This chain joins TRBV7-6 and TRBJ1-1; D not resolved. Trimming took 0 bases from V and 1 from J, leaving 12 bases between them. The CDR3 consists of 16 residues. Germline V gene data show CDR1 as SGHVS and CDR2 as FNYEAQ.

The J gene is TRBJ2-3, the V gene TRBV2; 7 bases map to TRBD2. V lost 3 bases and J lost 2; bases outside the gene matches: 8. The CDR3 loop spans 16 amino acids. Germline assignment: CDR1 SNHLY and CDR2 FYNNEI. The CDR3 here is CASSEGLAETTDTQYF. CDR3 nucleotide sequence: TGTGCCAGCAGTGAGGGGCTAGCGGAAACCACAGATACGCAGTATTTT.

The chain carries TRBV20-1 and TRBJ2-7; 11 nucleotides match TRBD2. The CDR3 has 16 residues. Per germline, CDR1 DFQATT and CDR2 SNEGSKA (reference sequence). V shed 1 base, J shed 0 bases, and the junction held 5 bases outside the gene matches. The CDR3 DNA follows: TGCAGTGCTAGAGGGGGACTAGCGGAAGGCTCCTACGAGCAGTACTTC. Protein sequence: CSARGGLAEGSYEQYF.

This chain uses TRBV3-1 with TRBJ2-7, with D unclear. The germline V gene encodes CDR1 LGHDT and CDR2 YNNKEL (reference sequence). This CDR3 comprises 14 residues. V was shortened by 1 base and J by 7 bases, with 14 bases between the two germline ends. The CDR3 region has the DNA TGTGCCAGCAGCCAAGGGCCCTGGCTTTTAGAGCAGTACTTC. Protein sequence: CASSQGPWLLEQYF.

The V call is TRBV28, the J call TRBJ2-7; 10 positions match TRBD2. Germline V gives CDR1 MDHEN, CDR2 SYDVKM. This CDR3 spans 15 amino acids. V was pared by 9 bases and J by 1 base, with 9 bases of the junction left unmatched. The CDR3 region has the DNA TGTGCCAGTAACCATCCTAGCGGGAGTTCCTACGAGCAGTACTTC. Its translation is CASNHPSGSSYEQYF.

This clonotype was recorded a few times. At one end, the junction sequence differs from germline, possibly due to a read error. The chain employs TRBV5-1 and TRBJ2-7; weak D call: TRBD2 (5 bases). The CDR3 has 12 amino acids. CDR1 and CDR2 from the germline V gene are SGHRS and YFSETQ. Here the CDR3 DNA reads TGCGCCAGCAGCCACTCTCTAGCAGCTCGGAACTTC. Its protein product is CASSHSLAARNF.

The chain has TRBV6-2 or TRBV6-3 and TRBJ2-5; 13 nucleotides align to TRBD2. CDR1 MNHEY and CDR2 SVGEGT come from the germline V gene. J lost 4 bases, V lost 6 bases, and 11 bases had no gene match. The CDR3 is made up of 17 amino acids. The CDR3 reads CASRPPGLAGARETQYF. Here the CDR3 DNA reads TGTGCCAGCAGACCACCCGGACTAGCGGGAGCCCGAGAGACCCAGTACTTC.

The CDR3 region has the DNA TGTGCCAGCAGCCCCCAACTAGCGGGAGGATCAGGCGAGCAGTACTTC. Its translation is CASSPQLAGGSGEQYF. V gene TRBV21-1 combines with J gene TRBJ2-7; TRBD2 was called by the table and not checked on the DNA. TRBV21-1 is a known pseudogene. The CDR3 extends over 16 amino acids.

The chain combines TRBV20-1 with TRBJ2-1; D ambiguous. The V end lost 6 bases, the J end lost 9 bases, and 18 bases lay between the germline ends. Germline CDR1 reads DFQATT; CDR2 reads SNEGSKA (reference sequence). CDR3 size: 13 residues. CDR3 sequence reads: CSAPQTSTREQFF. The CDR3 region has the DNA TGCAGTGCCCCCCAGACTTCTACCCGTGAGCAGTTCTTC.

The chain combines TRBV6-2 or TRBV6-3 with TRBJ1-5; maybe TRBD1 (6 bases). Germline CDR1 and CDR2: MNHEY and SVGEGT. Trimming left V 4 bases short and J 0 bases short, with 10 bases between. The CDR3 loop spans 15 amino acids. The CDR3 sequence: CASSFRGLSNQPQHF. CDR3 in DNA: TGTGCCAGCAGTTTCAGGGGCCTTAGCAATCAGCCCCAGCATTTT.

The rearrangement links TRBV20-1 to TRBJ1-5; TRBD1 is a possible D gene (6 bases). In germline, CDR1 is DFQATT, CDR2 SNEGSKA (reference sequence). V was shortened by 3 bases and J by 7 bases, with 22 bases between the two germline ends. This CDR3 is 16 amino acids long. CDR3 in amino acids: CSARIQPGGHGQPQHF. CDR3 nucleotides: TGCAGTGCTAGGATCCAGCCGGGGGGGCACGGACAGCCCCAGCATTTT.

The J gene is TRBJ2-2, the V gene TRBV9; D might be TRBD1 or TRBD2, each matching 5 bases. Between the trimmed V and J ends, which lost 0 bases and 0 bases, there was a span of 18 bases. This CDR3 is built from 19 residues. The germline V gene encodes CDR1 SGDLS and CDR2 YYNGEE. CDR3 DNA: TGTGCCAGCAGCGTAGGCGATTCAGGGAGAACAACGAACACCGGGGAGCTGTTTTTT. Translation: CASSVGDSGRTTNTGELFF.

This clonotype was counted ten times or more. The chain joins TRBV7-3 to TRBJ2-5; 7 bases are shared with TRBD2. With V trimmed by 4 bases and J by 0 bases, 8 bases remained unmatched. Germline V gene data show CDR1 as SGHTA and CDR2 as FQGTGA. The CDR3 has 16 residues. The CDR3 nucleotides read TGTGCCAGCAGCTCCTCCTTAGCGGGCCACCAAGAGACCCAGTACTTC. It codes for CASSSSLAGHQETQYF.

This clonotype was recorded a few times. This chain connects TRBV7-7 to TRBJ2-5, with D unresolved. With 10 bases removed from V and 5 bases from J, the gap between germline ends came to 8 bases. This CDR3 is built from 10 residues. Per the germline V gene, CDR1 is SSHAT and CDR2 is FNYEAQ (reference sequence). As DNA, the CDR3 is TGTGCCACCTGGCCGGAGACCCAGTACTTC. Its protein product is CATWPETQYF. Supplemented by reference TRBV7-7 and TRBJ2-5, the full variable domain reads GAGVSQSPRYKVTKRGQDVTLRCDPISSHATLYWYQQALGQGPEFLTYFNYEAQPDKSGLPSDRFSAERPEGSISTLTIQRTEQRDSAMYRCATWPETQYFGPGTRLLVL.

The chain couples TRBV9 to TRBJ2-5, with TRBD2 as a possible D gene (6 bases). Germline CDR1 is SGDLS and CDR2 is YYNGEE. V lost 4 bases to trimming and J lost 1 base, with 14 bases between them. The CDR3 has 15 amino acids. The CDR3 sequence is CASSNTGTPQETQYF. In nucleotides, the CDR3 is TGTGCCAGCAGCAACACCGGGACTCCCCAAGAGACCCAGTACTTC. The variable domain in full, with the rest retrieved from reference TRBV9 and TRBJ2-5, is DSGVTQTPKHLITATGQRVTLRCSPRSGDLSVYWYQQSLDQGLQFLIQYYNGEERAKGNILERFSAQQFPDLHSELNLSSLELGDSALYFCASSNTGTPQETQYFGPGTRLLVL.

This clonotype has more than one count but fewer than ten. The chain recombines TRBV9 with TRBJ1-5; possible D gene TRBD1, 5 bases. CDR3 size: 14 residues. Per germline, CDR1 SGDLS and CDR2 YYNGEE. V was clipped by 6 bases and J by 0 bases, with 10 bases between them. For the CDR3, the DNA is TGTGCCAGCAATGACGGGACTAGCAATCAGCCCCAGCATTTT. It encodes CASNDGTSNQPQHF. Looking up the rest from reference TRBV9 and TRBJ1-5 gives the full variable domain: DSGVTQTPKHLITATGQRVTLRCSPRSGDLSVYWYQQSLDQGLQFLIQYYNGEERAKGNILERFSAQQFPDLHSELNLSSLELGDSALYFCASNDGTSNQPQHFGDGTRLSIL.